One TCR beta chain is described in this entry. It has no known antigen specificity. Per-base qualities were not stored, and no clone one base away is much larger. This entry comes from a study of type 1 and type 2 diabetes patients (dated by TCRdb to about 2016). Looking at the study overall: The cohort comprised eight to ten type 1 diabetes patients, a few type 2 diabetes patients and roughly 6 nondiabetic controls recruited in China. Across the study, CD4+ and CD8+ T cells were positively selected from PBMCs by means of CD4 or CD8 MicroBeads on MACS columns. A total of around 20 million paired-end reads was generated across the whole study. The study used high-throughput sequencing to profile TCRbeta repertoires and compare individuals with type 1 diabetes, type 2 diabetes and no diabetes. Type 2 diabetes patients were included as a disease comparison group for the type 1 diabetes patients. V gene usage was similar between 20-cycle and roughly 25-cycle amplification, suggesting similar primer efficiencies and random PCR bias. Sequencing of the TCRbeta libraries was paired-end and was performed on Illumina HiSeq 2000 or MiSeq instruments. Broad study findings and their caveats: Only a few highly-expanded CD4+ clones (median one) were found in type 2 diabetes patients, and these clones made up a median approximately 4.2% of reads. Because only a limited number of T2D and control samples were sequenced, some T1D-only HECs might also appear in more T2D or control samples. In both CD4+ and CD8+ T cells, type 2 diabetes repertoires were highly diverse and significantly more diverse than type 1 diabetes repertoires. The study groups were not matched for age and gender, which could possibly have biased interpretation. Type 2 diabetes and control samples had highly correlated V and J gene usage patterns, with an average between-sample correlation of roughly 0.97.

This sample was sequenced with an Illumina MiSeq. Genomic DNA from sorted T cell subsets served as template for TCRbeta CDR3 amplification. Multiplex PCR with 30 forward and 13 reverse primers amplified the TCRbeta CDR3 region. AMPure XP beads were used to purify the PCR products, after which a second roughly 23-cycle PCR added indices and adaptors. Before sequencing, the libraries were purified from gel with the QIAquick Gel Extraction Kit. The original pipeline was this. Paired-end reads were merged using FLASH and were aligned with IgBLAST to IMGT V, D and J germline references. Reads with below 70% alignment identity to germline references were discarded, leaving some 10 million reads study-wide. Following IMGT definitions, CDR3 boundaries, reading frame and productivity were assigned. Clones at or above 1% of reads were defined as highly-expanded clones, and diversity was measured by normalized Shannon entropy. Group differences in Shannon entropy were tested with unpaired two-tailed t-tests. The public reads were reanalyzed by TCRdb: fastp trimming at Q25, MiXCR alignment, in-frame beta chains only. A single entry per CDR3 protein holds the most common genes and DNA from its merged rows. What appears here as the V and J calls and clone size reflects TCRdb's work, not the paper's. In this sample the table shows approximately 260,000 distinct CDR3 sequences, around 50% of which occur a single time. Roughly an eighth of the sample goes to the ten largest clones.

The CDR3 measures 14 amino acids from cysteine to phenylalanine. The kept DNA is CDR3 alone, 42 bases in frame from the first base. V lost 4 bases and J lost 6 bases; the stretch between them is 16 bases long. The germline V gene encodes CDR1 SGHRS and CDR2 YFSETQ. Every diabetic patient fulfilled standard classification criteria for type 1 or type 2 diabetes, and glucose and C-peptide were measured using WHO-recommended methods. Donors were excluded if they had other autoimmune diseases or infections within the previous four weeks. An approximately 10-milliliter sample of peripheral blood was drawn from every participant. PBMCs were isolated with LymphoPrep density separation.

The specimen sequenced was peripheral blood mononuclear cells (PBMCs). The clonotype comes from a man aged 18 to 30 with type 2 diabetes. The chain uses TRBV5-1 and TRBJ1-2, with the identity of the D gene unclear. The CDR3: CASSPFIADDGYTF. The DNA reads as follows: TGCGCCAGCAGCCCCTTCATAGCGGACGATGGCTACACCTTC. Beyond the CDR3, the reference TRBV5-1 and TRBJ1-2 genes provide the residues; the full variable domain reads: KAGVTQTPRYLIKTRGQQVTLSCSPISGHRSVSWYQQTPGQGLQFLFEYFSETQRNKGNFPGRFSGRQFSNSRSEMNVSTLELGDSALYLCASSPFIADDGYTFGSGTRLTVV.